These 15 T cell receptor beta chains originate from one sample sequenced in a study of blood T cell repertoires in COVID-19. Only in-frame clones appear in the TCRdb table, and some are missing; sequencing was by immunoSEQ multiplex PCR. This table holds around 430,000 clones, about 86% found once. Sequences were obtained from PBMCs or T cells enriched from blood (not recorded which). Receptors originate from a woman aged 50 to 60 who had recovered from COVID-19.

The CDR3 nucleotides read TGTGCCAGCAGTAAAACCGGACAGAACCTTGGCTACACCTTC. It codes for CASSKTGQNLGYTF. The chain has TRBV6-5 and TRBJ1-2; D possibly corresponds to TRBD1 (6 bases). The CDR3 length is 14 residues. Germline assignment: CDR1 MNHEY and CDR2 SVGAGI. The ends were cut back, 5 bases at V and 7 bases at J, with 17 bases in the middle.

This sequence joins TRBV12-3 or TRBV12-4 and TRBJ2-7, with D unclear. V dropped 3 bases and J dropped 7 bases, with 7 bases sitting between them. The length of the CDR3 is 11 residues. Here the CDR3 DNA reads TGTGCCAGCAGTTTGAGGTTAGAGCAGTACTTC. Translating gives CASSLRLEQYF.

The V and J genes are TRBV12-5 and TRBJ2-7, with 8 bases aligning to TRBD1. After removal of 1 base from V and 3 bases from J, the junction contained 14 bases not matched to a gene. Per germline, CDR1 LGHNT and CDR2 FRNRAP. The CDR3 contains 18 residues. The chain's CDR3 is CASGLAPTGTGDNYEQYF. In nucleotides, the CDR3 is TGTGCTAGTGGTTTGGCACCAACCGGGACAGGTGATAACTACGAGCAGTACTTC.

This clone was seen just once. The chain combines TRBV28 with TRBJ2-7, with 12 bases lining up with TRBD2. Germline CDR1 reads MDHEN; CDR2 reads SYDVKM. The length of the CDR3 is 16 residues. Trimming at V came to 6 bases and at J to 6 bases, leaving 12 bases not matched to a gene. CDR3 DNA: TGTGCCAGCAGCAAGAGGCTAGCGGGGGGGTTCGGCGAGCAGTACTTC. It yields the protein CASSKRLAGGFGEQYF. The full variable domain, with the rest looked up from reference TRBV28 and TRBJ2-7, is DVKVTQSSRYLVKRTGEKVFLECVQDMDHENMFWYRQDPGLGLRLIYFSYDVKMKEKGDIPEGYSVSREKKERFSLILESASTNQTSMYLCASSKRLAGGFGEQYFGPGTRLTVT.

The chain couples TRBV30 to TRBJ1-6, with D maybe TRBD1 (6 bases). The CDR3 consists of 13 residues. Trimming stripped 5 bases from V and 7 bases from J, with 12 bases between. Germline CDR1 and CDR2: GTSNPN and SVGIG (reference sequence). CDR3 amino acids: CAWGITGNSPLHF. The CDR3 nucleotides are TGTGCCTGGGGCATCACAGGGAATTCACCCCTCCACTTT.

The V gene is TRBV29-1, the J gene TRBJ1-1; D is ambiguous. Germline assignment: CDR1 SQVTM and CDR2 ANQGSEA. Trimming cost V 4 bases and J 0 bases, with 12 bases left between them. This CDR3 is built from 14 residues. DNA for the CDR3: TGCAGCGTTGTGACACAACTCATGAACACTGAAGCTTTCTTT. As protein: CSVVTQLMNTEAFF.

The CDR3 loop reads CASSKTGVENIGSSQYF. CDR3 DNA: TGTGCCAGTAGCAAGACGGGGGTGGAAAACATCGGCTCTTCCCAGTACTTC. V gene TRBV19 combines with J gene TRBJ2-5, with a weak D call TRBD2 (6 bases). The V end lost 6 bases, the J end lost 9 bases, and 29 bases lay between the germline ends. Germline assignment: CDR1 LNHDA and CDR2 SQIVND (reference sequence). The CDR3 is 17 amino acids.

The chain couples TRBV6-1 to TRBJ1-2; TRBD1 matches 8 bases. The trim removed 3 bases at V and 5 bases at J, leaving 8 bases unmatched. Germline values: CDR1 MNHNS, CDR2 SASEGT. The CDR3 runs to 15 residues. This CDR3 is CASSEGAGGPYGYTF. In DNA, the CDR3 is TGTGCCAGCAGTGAGGGCGCAGGGGGCCCTTATGGCTACACCTTC.

The chain joins TRBV5-1 to TRBJ2-5; D is uncertain. The CDR3 has 13 residues. Trimming cost V 2 bases and J 0 bases, with 5 bases left between them. Germline CDR1 and CDR2: SGHRS and YFSETQ. CDR3 protein: CASSFLYQETQYF. In DNA form, the CDR3 reads TGCGCCAGCAGCTTTCTGTACCAAGAGACCCAGTACTTC.

The V gene is TRBV27, the J gene TRBJ1-2, with a tentative D call TRBD1 (6 bases). This CDR3 contains 14 residues. The ends were cut back, 6 bases at V and 8 bases at J, with 19 bases in the middle. The germline CDR1 and CDR2 sequences are MNHEY and SMNVEV (reference sequence). CDR3 coding DNA: TGTGCCAGCAGAACCACAGGGTCCTTTTTGGGCTACACCTTC. Translating it yields CASRTTGSFLGYTF.

The rearrangement links TRBV2 to TRBJ2-5; TRBD2 matches at 8 bases. Trimming took 8 bases from V and 5 from J; bases not matched to a gene: 7. Germline values: CDR1 SNHLY, CDR2 FYNNEI. This CDR3 is built from 13 residues. DNA for the CDR3: TGTGCCAGCCGGGGACTAGTTGGGGAGACCCAGTACTTC. It encodes CASRGLVGETQYF.

This clone was observed a single time. A junction boundary mismatches the germline segment, possibly from a read error. The chain joins TRBV6-5 to TRBJ2-2, with TRBD1 matching over 8 bases. CDR1 and CDR2 (germline): MNHEY, SVGAGI. This CDR3 comprises 16 residues. CDR3 in amino acids: CASSYSNRGSTGELFF. In DNA, the CDR3 is TGTGCCAGCAGCTACTCCAACAGGGGGAGCACCGGGGAGCTGTTTTTT.

The genes are TRBV30 and TRBJ2-1, with TRBD2 matching 10 bases. The V and J ends lost 0 bases and 4 bases, in that order; junction bases with no gene match: 3. The CDR3 runs 15 residues. Germline lookup yields CDR1 GTSNPN and CDR2 SVGIG (reference sequence). The CDR3 reads CAWSVIAGGYNEQFF. For the CDR3, the DNA is TGTGCCTGGAGTGTGATAGCGGGAGGTTACAATGAGCAGTTCTTC. The complete variable domain, with remaining parts taken from reference TRBV30 and TRBJ2-1, reads SQTIHQWPATLVQPVGSPLSLECTVEGTSNPNLYWYRQAAGRGLQLLFYSVGIGQISSEVPQNLSASRPQDRQFILSSKKLLLSDSGFYLCAWSVIAGGYNEQFFGPGTRLTVL.

The V and J genes are TRBV7-8 and TRBJ2-2; 7 nucleotides match TRBD1. Losses at the gene ends were 7 bases for V and 0 bases for J; bases not matched to a gene: 8. This CDR3 comprises 16 residues. Germline V CDR1 and CDR2: SGHVS, FQNEAQ. CDR3 DNA sequence: TGTGCCAGCAAGACAGGGACGCGTACGAACACCGGGGAGCTGTTTTTT. Encoded protein: CASKTGTRTNTGELFF.

J is TRBJ2-2 and V is TRBV5-4; 16 positions match TRBD2. CDR1 is SGHNT and CDR2 is YYREEE in the germline V gene (reference sequence). The CDR3 contains 20 residues. The V gene end was trimmed by 5 bases and the J gene end by 7 bases; junction bases not matched to a gene: 17. The CDR3 sequence: CASSPENPGLAGGHNGELFF. Here the CDR3 DNA reads TGTGCCAGCAGTCCAGAAAACCCGGGACTAGCGGGGGGGCATAACGGGGAGCTGTTTTTT. Together with reference TRBV5-4 and TRBJ2-2, the CDR3 gives the full variable domain: ETGVTQSPTHLIKTRGQQVTLRCSSQSGHNTVSWYQQALGQGPQFIFQYYREEENGRGNFPPRFSGLQFPNYSSELNVNALELDDSALYLCASSPENPGLAGGHNGELFFGEGSRLTVL.